This T cell receptor beta chain was profiled in a study of radiotherapy plus CTLA-4 blockade in lung cancer. Whole-study findings and limits: TCR clones originating in tumors grew in number in blood after radiotherapy plus ipilimumab. Reported findings show early blood T cell clone dynamics, with interferon-beta, best predicted response.

A word on this clone: Its target is not known.

Sequencing used immunoSEQ multiplex PCR; TCRdb keeps in-frame clones, though not all of them. The table lists almost 55,000 clones, 70% to 85% of them singletons. Enrolled patients, whose metastatic non-small-cell lung cancer was chemo-refractory, received focal radiation plus CTLA-4 blockade with ipilimumab. Per germline, CDR1 SGHTA and CDR2 FQGTGA. V lost 3 bases to trimming and J lost 5 bases, with 10 bases between them. The CDR3 is 14 residues long. The receptor comes from a human donor with non-small cell lung cancer who had a partial response to radiotherapy plus ipilimumab. This chain connects TRBV7-3 to TRBJ2-2; D is perhaps TRBD2 (5 bases). The material was peripheral blood, obtained from a patient treated with radiotherapy plus ipilimumab. The CDR3 sequence is CASSLIGRTGELFF. CDR3 nucleotides: TGTGCCAGCAGCTTGATAGGGAGAACCGGGGAGCTGTTTTTT.